Here is one T cell receptor (beta chain) with its context. This sample stems from a study of blood T cell repertoires in COVID-19. Study summary: Researchers got acute and convalescent COVID-19 samples from the United States, Italy and Spain. Nucleic acid was either cDNA or gDNA, and it came from T cells, B-cell-depleted T cells, or PBMCs.

Authors' data handling: Amplification from reference gene primers served as the basis for estimated nucleated cell counts. TCRdb keeps only in-frame clones here, not all; method: immunoSEQ multiplex PCR. D and trimming were read from the DNA, whereas the V and J calls and clone size are those reported in that table. The table includes roughly 160,000 clones, approximately 82% detected once. The V end was cut by 6 bases, the J end by 4 bases, with 16 bases between. This CDR3 is built from 14 residues. CDR1 MNHEY and CDR2 SVGEGT come from the germline V gene. This TCR was sampled from a woman older than 75 with active or convalescent COVID-19. The rearrangement joins TRBV6-2 or TRBV6-3 to TRBJ2-7; D may be TRBD2 (7 bases). Specimen: peripheral blood. DNA for the CDR3: TGTGCCAGCAGCGGAGGGGGAGGGCCTTACGAGCAGTACTTC. It translates to CASSGGGGPYEQYF.